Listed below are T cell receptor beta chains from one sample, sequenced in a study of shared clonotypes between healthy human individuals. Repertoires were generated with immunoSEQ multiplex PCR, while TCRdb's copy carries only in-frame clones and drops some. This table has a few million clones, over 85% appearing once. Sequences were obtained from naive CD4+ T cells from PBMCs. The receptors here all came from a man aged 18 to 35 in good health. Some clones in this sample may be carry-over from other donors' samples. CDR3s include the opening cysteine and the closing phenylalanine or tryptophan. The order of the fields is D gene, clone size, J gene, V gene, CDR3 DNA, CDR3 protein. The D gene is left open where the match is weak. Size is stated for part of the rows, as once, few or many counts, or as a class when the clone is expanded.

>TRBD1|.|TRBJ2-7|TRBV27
TGTGCCAGCAGTGCCCGGACAGGGGGTTACGAGCAGTACTTC
CASSARTGGYEQYF
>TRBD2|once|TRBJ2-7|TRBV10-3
TGTGCCATCAGAGAGCGGGAGGATTTCTCCTACGAGCAGTACTTC
CAIREREDFSYEQYF
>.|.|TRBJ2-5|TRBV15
TGTGCCACCAGCCCCGGGGCTGGGGACCAGTACTTC
CATSPGAGDQYF
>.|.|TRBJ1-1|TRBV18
TGTGCCAGCTCACCAACCGCGCATAGGGCTTCGAACACTGAAGCTTTCTTT
CASSPTAHRASNTEAFF
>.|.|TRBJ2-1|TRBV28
TGTGCCAGCAGTTTAAGTTGGGGTTCGGATGAGCAGTTCTTC
CASSLSWGSDEQFF
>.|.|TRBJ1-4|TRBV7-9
TGTGCCAGCAGCCGACCGGGTGAAAAACTGTTTTTT
CASSRPGEKLFF
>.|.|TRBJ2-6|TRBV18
TGTGCCAGCTCAACTAACAGGGCAAACGGGGCCAACGTCCTGACTTTC
CASSTNRANGANVLTF
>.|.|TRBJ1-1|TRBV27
TGTGCCAGCAGTCCACCCGGGGGTAGAAGGGCTTTCTTT
CASSPPGGRRAFF
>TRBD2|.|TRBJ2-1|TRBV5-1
TGCGCCAGCAGCCCCGGGACTAGCGGTACCTCCTACAATGAGCAGTTCTTC
CASSPGTSGTSYNEQFF
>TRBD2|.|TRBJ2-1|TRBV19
TGTGCCAGTAGTAGCGGGAGGCGTGGTAATGAGCAGTTCTTC
CASSSGRRGNEQFF
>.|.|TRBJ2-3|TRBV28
TGTGCCAGCAGTTTCGGGGGAGAGAGCACAGATACGCAGTATTTT
CASSFGGESTDTQYF
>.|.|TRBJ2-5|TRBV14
TGTGCCAGCAGCCCCGTGGGGGCATGGGAGACCCAGTACTTC
CASSPVGAWETQYF
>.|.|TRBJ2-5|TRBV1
TGCACCAGCAGCGTGGGACTAGCGGGACCTCAAGAGACCCAGTACTTC
CTSSVGLAGPQETQYF
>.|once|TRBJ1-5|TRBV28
TGTGCCAGCAGTTCCTTCCGGGTCTTGAACCGCAATCAGCCCCAGCATTTT
CASSSFRVLNRNQPQHF
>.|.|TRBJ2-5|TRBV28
TGTGCCAGCAGATCGGGGCGGGAGACCCAGTACTTC
CASRSGRETQYF
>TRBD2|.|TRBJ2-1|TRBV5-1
TGCGCCAGCAGCCCGTCCCGGACTAGCGGAGATTACAATGAGCAGTTCTTC
CASSPSRTSGDYNEQFF
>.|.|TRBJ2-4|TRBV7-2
TGTGCCAGCAGCTTAGAGCCCAGACGGGCCAAAAACATTCAGTACTTC
CASSLEPRRAKNIQYF
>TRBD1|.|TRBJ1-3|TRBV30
TGTGCCTGGCGACGGACAGGGAGGCACACCATATATTTT
CAWRRTGRHTIYF
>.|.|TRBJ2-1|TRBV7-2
TGTGCCAGCAGCCTTCAGGGGGGGGCCTACAATGAGCAGTTCTTC
CASSLQGGAYNEQFF
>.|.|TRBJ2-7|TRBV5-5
TGTGCCAGCAGCTCCGCCGGACTCGAGCAGTACTTC
CASSSAGLEQYF
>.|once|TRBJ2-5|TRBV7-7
TGTGCCAGCAGCTTACGGCTCCAAGAGACCCAGTACTTC
CASSLRLQETQYF
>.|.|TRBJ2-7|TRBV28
TGTGCCATTGGAGGGGACGAGCAGTACTTC
CAIGGDEQYF
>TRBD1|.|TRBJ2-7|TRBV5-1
TGCGCCAGCAGCTTCCAGGACAGGGAGAACGACGAGCAGTACTTC
CASSFQDRENDEQYF
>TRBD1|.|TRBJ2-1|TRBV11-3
TGTGCCAGCGGCCCCGGGACAGGGGGTTCTGAGCAGTTCTTC
CASGPGTGGSEQFF
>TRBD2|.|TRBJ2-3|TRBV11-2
TGTGCCAGCAGCTTAGTACGGGAGGTAGATACGCAGTATTTT
CASSLVREVDTQYF
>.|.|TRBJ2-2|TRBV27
TGTGCCAGCAGCTCCCAAAACACCGGGGAGCTGTTTTTT
CASSSQNTGELFF
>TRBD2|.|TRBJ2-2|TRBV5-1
TGCGCCAGCAGCTCCGGGACTAGCGGGAGTGGTACCGGGGAGCTGTTTTTT
CASSSGTSGSGTGELFF
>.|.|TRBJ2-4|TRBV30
TGTGCCTGGAGTCAGGCGGACCTAGCCAAAAACATTCAGTACTTC
CAWSQADLAKNIQYF
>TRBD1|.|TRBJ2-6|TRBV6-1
TGTGCCAGCAGTGAAGCGGGGACAGTGACGGGGGCCAACGTCCTGACTTTC
CASSEAGTVTGANVLTF
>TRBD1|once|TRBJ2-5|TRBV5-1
TGCGCCAGCAGCTCTTTCGGGAATTTGGGACAGGGAAAAGTGAAGACCCAGTACTTC
CASSSFGNLGQGKVKTQYF
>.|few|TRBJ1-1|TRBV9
TGTGCCAGCAGCGTGGCGGGACACCCGAACACTGAAGCTTTCTTT
CASSVAGHPNTEAFF
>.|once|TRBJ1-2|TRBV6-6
TGTGCCAGCAGTCCCCGACAAGGGGGCTACACCTTC
CASSPRQGGYTF
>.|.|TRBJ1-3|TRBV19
TGTGCCAGTAAAAGGCAGACTGCCACCGGGTCGACCATATATTTT
CASKRQTATGSTIYF
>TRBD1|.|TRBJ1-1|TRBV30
TGTGCCTGGAGTCAAGGACAGGTCCTTGTTGAAGCTTTCTTT
CAWSQGQVLVEAFF
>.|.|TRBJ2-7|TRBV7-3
TGTGCCAGCAGCTTATACCCGACTTACGAGCAGTACTTC
CASSLYPTYEQYF
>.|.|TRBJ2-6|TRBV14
TGTGCCAGCAGCCAGGTGGGGGGCTCTGGGGCCAACGTCCTGACTTTC
CASSQVGGSGANVLTF
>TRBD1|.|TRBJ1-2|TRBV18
TGTGCCAGCTCACAACTGGGACAGGGAGGTGGCTATGGCTACACCTTC
CASSQLGQGGGYGYTF
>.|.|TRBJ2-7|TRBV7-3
TGTGCCAGCAGCTTAAAACAGCTGAAGTCCTACGAGCAGTACTTC
CASSLKQLKSYEQYF
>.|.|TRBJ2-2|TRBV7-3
TGTGCCAGCAGCTTAATTCCAGGGGCGGACACCGGGGAGCTGTTTTTT
CASSLIPGADTGELFF
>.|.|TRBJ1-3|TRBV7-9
TGTGCCAGCAGCTTGCTCCGAAGGGGAGGGACTGGAAACACCATATATTTT
CASSLLRRGGTGNTIYF
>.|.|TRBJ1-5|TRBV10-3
TGTGCCATCAGTGAGTGGGGCGAGGGAATCAATCAGCCCCAGCATTTT
CAISEWGEGINQPQHF
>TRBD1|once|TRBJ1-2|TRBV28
TGTGCCAGCAGTGCGACAGGGGGGTCTAACTATGGCTACACCTTC
CASSATGGSNYGYTF
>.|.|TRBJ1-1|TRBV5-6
TGTGCCAGCAGCAAAACGATTAGGCGCGGTGAAGCTTTCTTT
CASSKTIRRGEAFF
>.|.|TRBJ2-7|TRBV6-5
TGTGCCAGCAGTTACCCCCCCTTCGGGGAGCAGTACTTC
CASSYPPFGEQYF
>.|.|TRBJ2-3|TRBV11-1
TGTGCCAGCAGCGTAGTGGGGACAGATACGCAGTATTTT
CASSVVGTDTQYF
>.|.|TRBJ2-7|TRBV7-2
TGTGCCAGCAGCTTAGTCCGGAAGAACTACGAGCAGTACTTC
CASSLVRKNYEQYF